Shown below are 5 T cell receptor beta chains from a single sample sequenced in a study of human T cells and chemical hapten exposure. Time point meaning: pre-sensitization, week 0. This sample's treatment: therapeutic diphenylcyclopropenone sensitization with weekly scalp DPC. MiXCR was run by TCRdb on the RACE reads, yielding one entry per CDR3 protein. The sample shows approximately 260,000 distinct CDR3 sequences, 7.5% to 8% of them seen only once. Specimen: whole blood, collected in connection with sensitization to the hapten diphenylcyclopropenone (DPC). The source is a man younger than 35 with alopecia areata. Some clones in this sample may be carry-over from other donors' samples.

The V gene is TRBV5-1, the J gene TRBJ2-5, with a tentative D call TRBD1 (6 bases). The CDR3 is 14 amino acids. The germline CDR1 and CDR2 sequences are SGHRS and YFSETQ. V was trimmed by 3 bases and J by 2 bases, leaving 11 bases between them. The CDR3: CASSSPGVQETQYF. The CDR3 DNA is TGCGCCAGCAGCTCTCCAGGGGTTCAAGAGACCCAGTACTTC.

The sample holds a few counts of this clonotype. This chain joins TRBV7-2 and TRBJ2-5; D might be TRBD2 (7 bases). V lost 1 base and J 4 bases, leaving 16 bases between the germline ends. CDR1 is SGHTA, CDR2 FQGNSA, per germline. There are 16 residues in the CDR3. The CDR3 nucleotides are TGTGCCAGCAGCTTAGTTTCCGGGGGGCAGACAGAGACCCAGTACTTC. This gives the protein CASSLVSGGQTETQYF.

This clonotype has at least ten counts. This chain links TRBV29-1 with TRBJ2-7; a possible D gene is TRBD1 (7 bases). V lost 4 bases and J 6 bases, leaving 13 bases between the germline ends. In germline, CDR1 is SQVTM, CDR2 ANQGSEA. The CDR3 is made up of 12 amino acids. CDR3 region: CSVAQGGGEQYV. The CDR3 nucleotides are TGCAGCGTTGCCCAGGGGGGTGGCGAGCAGTACGTC.

The chain combines TRBV29-1 with TRBJ2-1, with a possible D match to TRBD2 (5 bases). The CDR3 length is 13 residues. Looked up from germline, CDR1 is SQVTM and CDR2 is ANQGSEA. Deletions cut 3 bases from V and 6 bases from J, with 12 bases between. The CDR3 coding sequence is TGCAGCGTTGATGAGGGAGCTGGCAATGAGCAGTTCTTC. Translating gives CSVDEGAGNEQFF.

The V gene is TRBV29-1, the J gene TRBJ1-4; D is possibly TRBD1 (5 bases). Germline CDR1 and CDR2: SQVTM and ANQGSEA. Trimming removed 4 bases at V and 8 bases at J, with 11 bases between. The CDR3 contains 12 residues. The CDR3 nucleotides read TGCAGCGTTGGCAGGGTAGGCGAAAAACTGTTTTTT. It translates to CSVGRVGEKLFF.